This TCR beta chain came from a study of graft-versus-host responses after intestinal transplantation. The wider study: After anti-thymocyte globulin induction, recipients took tacrolimus and steroids for two to three years.

Measured with immunoSEQ multiplex PCR; TCRdb has only the in-frame clones, and not every one. The sample consists of 90,000 or so clones, roughly 85% of them appearing once. Details on this clone: The antigen remains unidentified.

Findings of the study overall: Recipient-marrow GvH clones were detected, some having first appeared in ileum or blood. With peak circulating GvH clone levels came an association with early post-transplant HvG declines. High graft-versus-host to host-versus-graft T cell clonal ratios marked allografts of patients with graft-donor macrochimerism.

Germline V lookup: CDR1 PRHDT, CDR2 FYEKMQ (reference sequence). This CDR3 spans 15 amino acids. V lost 1 base and J 0 bases, leaving 9 bases between the germline ends. The specimen comprised unstimulated CD4+ T cells sorted from spleen or lymph node cells, sampled before intestinal transplant. The clonotype originates from a human donor who received an intestinal transplant. The chain is built from TRBV13 and TRBJ2-5, with a weak D call TRBD1 (6 bases). The CDR3 sequence: CASSLAWTDQETQYF. The CDR3 nucleotides read TGTGCCAGCAGCTTAGCGTGGACAGACCAAGAGACCCAGTACTTC.